This record looks at one TCR beta chain sequence and its context. Clones were read by immunoSEQ multiplex PCR, and TCRdb kept only the in-frame ones, dropping some. The profile shows about 89,000 clones, more than 70% of them singletons. Looked up from germline, CDR1 is SGHTA and CDR2 is FQGNSA. Trimming took off 5 bases at V and 5 bases at J, with 20 bases between the two ends. The CDR3 consists of 16 residues. The data were obtained in a study of control samples from healthy donors and cancer patients. The genes are TRBV7-2 and TRBJ2-3, with D perhaps matching TRBD1 or TRBD2 (5 bases each). The source material was blood. This sequence was found in a woman aged 40 to 49 in good health. CDR3 coding DNA: TGTGCCAGCAGCATGGGGGATTATCGGACGATAGATACGCAGTATTTT. It is translated as CASSMGDYRTIDTQYF.